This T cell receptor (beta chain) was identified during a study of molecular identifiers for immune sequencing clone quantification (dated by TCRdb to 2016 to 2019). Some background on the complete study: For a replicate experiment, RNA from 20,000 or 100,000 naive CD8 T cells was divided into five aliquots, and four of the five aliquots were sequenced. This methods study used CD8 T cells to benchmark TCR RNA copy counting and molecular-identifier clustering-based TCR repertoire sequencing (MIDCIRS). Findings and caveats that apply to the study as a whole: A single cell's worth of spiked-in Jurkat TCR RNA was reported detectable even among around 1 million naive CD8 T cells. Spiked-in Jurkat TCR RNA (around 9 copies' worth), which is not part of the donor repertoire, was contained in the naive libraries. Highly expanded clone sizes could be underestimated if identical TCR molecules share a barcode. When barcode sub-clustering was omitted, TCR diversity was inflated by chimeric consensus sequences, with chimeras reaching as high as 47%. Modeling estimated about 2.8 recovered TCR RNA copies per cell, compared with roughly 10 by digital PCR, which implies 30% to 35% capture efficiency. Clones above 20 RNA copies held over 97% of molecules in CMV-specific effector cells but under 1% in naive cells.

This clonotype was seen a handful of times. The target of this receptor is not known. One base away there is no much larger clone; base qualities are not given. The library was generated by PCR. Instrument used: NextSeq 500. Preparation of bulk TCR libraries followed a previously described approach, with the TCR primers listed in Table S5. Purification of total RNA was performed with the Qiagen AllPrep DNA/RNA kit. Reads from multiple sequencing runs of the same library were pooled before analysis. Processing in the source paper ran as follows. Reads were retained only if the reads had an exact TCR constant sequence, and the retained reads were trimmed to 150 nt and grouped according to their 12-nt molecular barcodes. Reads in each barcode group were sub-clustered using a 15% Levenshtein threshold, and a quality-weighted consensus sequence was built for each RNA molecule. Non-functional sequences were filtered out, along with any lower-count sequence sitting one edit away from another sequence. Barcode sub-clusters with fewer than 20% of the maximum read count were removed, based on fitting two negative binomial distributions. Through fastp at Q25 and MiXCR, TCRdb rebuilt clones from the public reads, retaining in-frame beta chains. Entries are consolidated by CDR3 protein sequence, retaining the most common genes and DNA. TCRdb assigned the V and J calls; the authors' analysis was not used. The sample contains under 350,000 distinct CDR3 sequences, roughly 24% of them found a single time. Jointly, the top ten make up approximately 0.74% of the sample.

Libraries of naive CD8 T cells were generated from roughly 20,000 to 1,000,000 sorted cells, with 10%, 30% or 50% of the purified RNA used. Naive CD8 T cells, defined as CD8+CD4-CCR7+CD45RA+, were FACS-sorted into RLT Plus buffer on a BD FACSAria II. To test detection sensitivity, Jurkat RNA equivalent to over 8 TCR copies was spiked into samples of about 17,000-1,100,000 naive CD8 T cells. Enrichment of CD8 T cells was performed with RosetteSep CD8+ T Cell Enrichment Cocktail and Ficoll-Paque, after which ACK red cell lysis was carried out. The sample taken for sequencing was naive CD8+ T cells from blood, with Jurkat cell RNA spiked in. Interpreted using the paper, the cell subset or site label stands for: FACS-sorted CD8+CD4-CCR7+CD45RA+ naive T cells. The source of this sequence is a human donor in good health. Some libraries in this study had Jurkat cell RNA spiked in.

Here the CDR3 is given as CASLDRQNIQYF. The bases are TGTGCCAGCTTGGACAGACAAAACATTCAGTACTTC. Here the chain combines TRBV25-1 and TRBJ2-4; the D gene is possibly TRBD1, with 6 bases matching. According to the germline V gene, CDR1 reads MGHDK and CDR2 reads SYGVNS. From the cysteine up to the phenylalanine, the CDR3 has a length of 12 residues. The DNA shown is the 36-base CDR3, in frame from base 1. V loses 8 bases of germline sequence and J loses 5 bases, and the interval between the two ends is 10 bases.